The 18 T cell receptor beta chains in this list originate from one sample, sequenced in a study of T cell responses to AZD1222 COVID-19 vaccine. Profiled with immunoSEQ multiplex PCR; TCRdb holds only in-frame clones, not every one. In the table there are roughly 150,000 clones, around 91% of which are singletons. The sample in question was peripheral blood, obtained on day 0 of AZD1222 vaccination. The receptor set was obtained from an adult in good health.

This clone was counted a single time. Here the CDR3 DNA reads TGTGCCAGCAGTCTACCGCCGCGGCTGATCAATCAGCCCCAGCATTTT. The encoded protein is CASSLPPRLINQPQHF. This chain joins TRBV28 and TRBJ1-5; the D is unclear. The CDR3 length is 16 residues. Germline CDR1 MDHEN, CDR2 SYDVKM. Trimming pared 5 bases from V and 3 bases from J, leaving 17 bases between.

V is TRBV18 and J is TRBJ2-2, with 8 bases lining up with TRBD1. This CDR3 has 15 residues. Germline lookup yields CDR1 KGHSH and CDR2 LQKENI. With V trimmed by 5 bases and J by 4 bases, 6 bases remained unmatched. CDR3 protein: CASSTGQGTTGELFF. In DNA, the CDR3 is TGTGCCAGCTCAACTGGACAGGGAACCACCGGGGAGCTGTTTTTT.

This clone was counted a single time. This sequence joins TRBV28 and TRBJ2-7; tentative D call: TRBD1 (5 bases). The CDR3 covers 14 residues. Germline CDR1 and CDR2: MDHEN and SYDVKM. V was clipped by 3 bases and J by 0 bases, with 9 bases between them. CDR3 coding DNA: TGTGCCAGCAGTTTTAGTCAGGGCTCCTACGAGCAGTACTTC. Translation gives CASSFSQGSYEQYF.

The chain carries TRBV4-2 and TRBJ2-7; the D is unclear. The V and J ends lost 1 base and 0 bases respectively, with 4 bases between them. This CDR3 region has 13 residues. Germline CDR1 LGHNA, CDR2 YNFKEQ. CDR3 sequence (DNA): TGTGCCAGCAGCCAAGCGGGCTCCTACGAGCAGTACTTC. Protein product: CASSQAGSYEQYF.

This chain uses TRBV27 with TRBJ1-1; tentative D call: TRBD1 (6 bases). This CDR3 is 14 amino acids long. V gave up 5 bases and J gave up 8 bases, with 18 bases separating them. Looked up from germline, CDR1 is MNHEY and CDR2 is SMNVEV (reference sequence). CDR3 residues: CASSHWNRVGEAFF. CDR3 DNA: TGTGCCAGCAGTCACTGGAACAGGGTAGGCGAAGCTTTCTTT.

The J gene is TRBJ1-2, the V gene TRBV10-2, with 11 bases that match TRBD1. This CDR3 has 15 residues. J lost 3 bases, V lost 3 bases, and 3 bases had no gene match. Germline CDR1 reads WSHSY; CDR2 reads SAAADI. The CDR3 nucleotides are TGCGCCAGCAGTGACGTGGGACAGGGGGACTATGGCTACACCTTC. Its protein product is CASSDVGQGDYGYTF.

The V call is TRBV4-2, the J call TRBJ1-1; 7 bases line up with TRBD1. The trim removed 1 base at V and 0 bases at J, leaving 17 bases unmatched. CDR3 size: 20 residues. Looked up from germline, CDR1 is LGHNA and CDR2 is YNFKEQ. CDR3: CASSQVKAGQYWVMNTEAFF. CDR3 DNA sequence: TGTGCCAGCAGCCAAGTTAAGGCGGGACAGTATTGGGTTATGAACACTGAAGCTTTCTTT.

In nucleotides, the CDR3 is TGCGCCAGCAGCTTGGATCACTTACTAGCCAAAAACATTCAGTACTTC. Its protein is CASSLDHLLAKNIQYF. The chain recombines TRBV5-1 with TRBJ2-4; D is undetermined. The CDR3 sequence is 16 residues long. The V gene's germline CDR1 is SGHRS and CDR2 YFSETQ. Deletions cut 0 bases from V and 0 bases from J, with 10 bases between.

The rearrangement joins TRBV19 to TRBJ2-7; D gene unclear. This CDR3 is built from 13 residues. Trimming shortened V by 5 bases and J by 5 bases, and 13 bases separated the two germline ends. CDR1 is LNHDA and CDR2 is SQIVND in the germline V gene (reference sequence). CDR3 sequence (DNA): TGTGCCAGTAGTCAAAACAGTCTGGACGAGCAGTACTTC. This gives the protein CASSQNSLDEQYF.

This rearrangement joins TRBV6-5 to TRBJ2-7, with TRBD1 matching over 7 bases. Germline assignment: CDR1 MNHEY and CDR2 SVGAGI. J lost 2 bases, V lost 7 bases, and 8 bases had no gene match. The CDR3 totals 14 residues. CDR3 nucleotide sequence: TGTGCCAGCAAGGGCGGACAGGCAGCCTACGAGCAGTACTTC. This translates into CASKGGQAAYEQYF.

This clone has only one observation. The chain combines TRBV18 with TRBJ2-5, with D possibly being TRBD1 (6 bases). There are 14 residues in the CDR3. The V end was cut by 2 bases, the J end by 3 bases, with 10 bases between. Per the germline V gene, CDR1 is KGHSH and CDR2 is LQKENI. The CDR3 DNA is TGTGCCAGCTCACCAAGGCCAGGGGAAGAGACCCAGTACTTC. Protein sequence: CASSPRPGEETQYF.

The chain is built from TRBV18 and TRBJ1-2; D gene ambiguous. V was cut by 2 bases and J by 4 bases, with 11 bases left in between. Germline CDR1 and CDR2: KGHSH and LQKENI. The CDR3 runs to 14 residues. The CDR3 protein is CASSPEASPYGYTF. CDR3 nucleotides: TGTGCCAGCTCACCAGAGGCCAGCCCCTATGGCTACACCTTC.

The chain uses TRBV11-2 and TRBJ2-1, with D possibly TRBD2 on 5 matching bases. CDR1 and CDR2 (germline): SGHAT, FQNNGV. The CDR3 is made up of 16 amino acids. V shed 1 base and J shed 8 bases, with 18 bases lying between them. CDR3 sequence: CASSLVLAPPSDEQFF. The CDR3 DNA reads as TGTGCCAGCAGCTTAGTCCTAGCCCCCCCCAGCGATGAGCAGTTCTTC.

The chain combines TRBV19 with TRBJ1-5, with D possibly TRBD1 on 5 matching bases. Germline loops: CDR1 LNHDA, CDR2 SQIVND (reference sequence). V lost 5 bases and J lost 3, with 14 bases in between. The CDR3 spans 15 residues. The CDR3 loop reads CASSGPGGFNQPQHF. The CDR3 DNA is TGTGCCAGTAGTGGTCCCGGGGGTTTCAATCAGCCCCAGCATTTT.

The J gene is TRBJ2-7, the V gene TRBV28; D is possibly TRBD2 (6 bases). The CDR3 runs to 18 residues. Germline-derived CDR1 and CDR2 are MDHEN and SYDVKM. V dropped 1 base and J dropped 2 bases, with 21 bases sitting between them. The DNA for the CDR3 is TGTGCCAGCAGTTTATTTTGGGGGGATCCGCCGAGGCCCTACGAGCAGTACTTC. Its translation: CASSLFWGDPPRPYEQYF.

A remark on this clone: A junction end diverges from the germline sequence, so it may reflect a read error. J is TRBJ2-3 and V is TRBV5-8; D call uncertain. This CDR3 has 13 residues. The germline V gene encodes CDR1 SGHTS and CDR2 YDEGEE. CDR3 protein: CASSLSPADTRYF. In DNA, the CDR3 is TGTGCCAGCAGCCTTAGCCCGGCAGATACGCGGTATTTT.

DNA for the CDR3: TGTGCCAGCAGCGTAGCCCCCCTGGGCGGGAGAGGTACCGGGGAGCTGTTTTTT. This translates into CASSVAPLGGRGTGELFF. This sequence joins TRBV9 and TRBJ2-2; TRBD2 agrees at 7 bases. Losses at the gene ends were 0 bases for V and 5 bases for J; bases not matched to a gene: 13. Looked up from germline, CDR1 is SGDLS and CDR2 is YYNGEE. The CDR3 totals 18 residues.

V and J are TRBV28 and TRBJ2-7; the D is unclear. V shed 6 bases and J shed 2 bases, with 11 bases lying between them. Germline loops: CDR1 MDHEN, CDR2 SYDVKM. CDR3 size: 13 residues. The CDR3 coding sequence is TGTGCCAGCAGGACCCCTTCCGCCTACGAGCAGTACTTC. It translates to CASRTPSAYEQYF.